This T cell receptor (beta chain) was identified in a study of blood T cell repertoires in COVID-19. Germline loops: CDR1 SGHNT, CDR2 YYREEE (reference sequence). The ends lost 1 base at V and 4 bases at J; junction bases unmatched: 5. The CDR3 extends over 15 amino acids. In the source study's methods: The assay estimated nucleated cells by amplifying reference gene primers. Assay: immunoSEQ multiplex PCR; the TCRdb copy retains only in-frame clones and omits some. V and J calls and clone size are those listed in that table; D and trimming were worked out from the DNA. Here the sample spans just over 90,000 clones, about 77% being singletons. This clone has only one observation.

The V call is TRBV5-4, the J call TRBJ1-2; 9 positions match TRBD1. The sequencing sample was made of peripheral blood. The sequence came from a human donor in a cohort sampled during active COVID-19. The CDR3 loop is CASSLWDRVPYGYTF. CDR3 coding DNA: TGTGCCAGCAGCTTGTGGGACAGGGTCCCCTATGGCTACACCTTC.